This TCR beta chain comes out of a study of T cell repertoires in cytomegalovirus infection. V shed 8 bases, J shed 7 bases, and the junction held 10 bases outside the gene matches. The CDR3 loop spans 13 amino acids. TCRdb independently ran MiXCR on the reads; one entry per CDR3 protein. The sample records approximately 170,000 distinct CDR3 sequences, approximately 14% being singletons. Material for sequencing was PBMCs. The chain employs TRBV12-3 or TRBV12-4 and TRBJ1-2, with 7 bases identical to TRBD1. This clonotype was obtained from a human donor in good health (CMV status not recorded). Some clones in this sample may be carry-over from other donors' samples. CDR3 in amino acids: CASLDEGAFGYTF. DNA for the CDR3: TGTGCCAGCTTGGATGAGGGGGCCTTTGGCTACACCTTC.